The 25 T cell receptor beta chains listed next were all sequenced from one sample in a study of cytomegalovirus exposure and HLA in healthy donors. PCR used 60 Vbeta primers and 13 Jbeta primers. The assay was immunoSEQ multiplex PCR, and TCRdb's table has in-frame clones only and misses some. This sample has roughly 150,000 clones, with about 80% found just once. Sequencing input: PBMCs. The receptor source for this set is a woman aged 40 to 50 in good health and CMV-seronegative.

The chain is built from TRBV6-5 and TRBJ1-6; D not resolved. The V end lost 5 bases, the J end lost 1 base, and 6 bases lay between the germline ends. Germline V lookup: CDR1 MNHEY, CDR2 SVGAGI. CDR3 size: 14 residues. CDR3 in DNA: TGTGCCAGCAGTACGGGTTCCTATAATTCACCCCTCCACTTT. Translation gives CASSTGSYNSPLHF.

This chain uses TRBV14 with TRBJ2-4, with TRBD2 identical over 12 bases. Per the germline V gene, CDR1 is SGHDN and CDR2 is FVKESK. The J segment lost 12 bases and the V segment lost 4 bases, leaving 10 bases of the junction unmatched. The CDR3 extends over 15 amino acids. The CDR3 coding sequence is TGTGCCAGCAGCCTGACTAGCGGGGGACTTGACAGTCAGTACTTC. The encoded protein is CASSLTSGGLDSQYF.

V gene TRBV7-9 combines with J gene TRBJ2-1, with D possibly TRBD2 on 6 matching bases. CDR1 and CDR2 from the germline V gene are SEHNR and FQNEAQ (reference sequence). The CDR3 length is 15 residues. Between the trimmed V and J ends, which lost 5 bases and 4 bases, there was a span of 15 bases. The CDR3 DNA reads TGTGCCAGCAGCGCTAGCTCCGCGGGGTACAATGAGCAGTTCTTC. Its protein product is CASSASSAGYNEQFF.

The rearrangement uses TRBV4-2 and TRBJ2-1; 8 bases are shared with TRBD2. Germline V gene sequence: CDR1 LGHNA, CDR2 YNFKEQ. The CDR3 runs 15 residues. The V gene end was trimmed by 2 bases and the J gene end by 6 bases; junction bases not matched to a gene: 6. As DNA, the CDR3 is TGTGCCAGCAGCCAACCCTCGGGAGGGGGCAATGAGCAGTTCTTC. Protein: CASSQPSGGGNEQFF.

CDR3 in amino acids: CASSGSPIDTQYF. DNA for the CDR3: TGCGCCAGCAGCGGCAGTCCGATCGATACGCAGTATTTT. This rearrangement joins TRBV4-1 to TRBJ2-3; D gene ambiguous. V lost 5 bases to trimming and J lost 6 bases, with 12 bases between them. The CDR3 consists of 13 residues. Germline V lookup: CDR1 MGHRA, CDR2 YSYEKL.

V is TRBV7-2 and J is TRBJ2-1, with 9 bases fitting TRBD2. This CDR3 has 18 amino acids. Germline values: CDR1 SGHTA, CDR2 FQGNSA. V lost 7 bases, J lost 0 bases, and 13 bases stayed unmatched. CDR3 DNA sequence: TGTGCCAGCACCATTGGGTTAGCGGGGGCAACCTCCTACAATGAGCAGTTCTTC. Translated, it gives CASTIGLAGATSYNEQFF. Full variable domain (remainder filled in from reference TRBV7-2 and TRBJ2-1): GAGVSQSPSNKVTEKGKDVELRCDPISGHTALYWYRQSLGQGLEFLIYFQGNSAPDKSGLPSDRFSAERTGGSVSTLTIQRTQQEDSAVYLCASTIGLAGATSYNEQFFGPGTRLTVL.

This clone was detected only once. The chain joins TRBV28 to TRBJ2-2; 10 bases match TRBD1. Germline CDR1 is MDHEN and CDR2 is SYDVKM. V trimming: 8 bases; J trimming: 1 base; junction bases outside the gene matches: 4. This CDR3 is 15 amino acids long. This CDR3 is CASRDRGKNTGELFF. The CDR3 DNA follows: TGTGCCAGCCGGGACAGGGGAAAGAACACCGGGGAGCTGTTTTTT.

The chain carries TRBV6-1 and TRBJ2-5, with 8 bases aligning to TRBD2. The V segment lost 3 bases and the J segment 2 bases; nucleotides outside the gene matches: 8. Germline lookup yields CDR1 MNHNS and CDR2 SASEGT. The CDR3 covers 16 residues. In nucleotides, the CDR3 is TGTGCCAGCAGTGACCTTTGGGCTAGCGGGCAAGAGACCCAGTACTTC. Translation: CASSDLWASGQETQYF.

This clone showed up just once. The V and J genes are TRBV30 and TRBJ2-3; 10 bases agree with TRBD2. V dropped 2 bases and J dropped 0; count of bases not matched to a gene: 20. The CDR3 extends over 21 amino acids. The germline V gene encodes CDR1 GTSNPN and CDR2 SVGIG (reference sequence). DNA for the CDR3: TGTGCCTGGAGTAAGAGGGGCCGGTTACTAGCGGGGAGGTCTAGCACAGATACGCAGTATTTT. This encodes CAWSKRGRLLAGRSSTDTQYF. Full variable domain (rest looked up from reference TRBV30 and TRBJ2-3): SQTIHQWPATLVQPVGSPLSLECTVEGTSNPNLYWYRQAAGRGLQLLFYSVGIGQISSEVPQNLSASRPQDRQFILSSKKLLLSDSGFYLCAWSKRGRLLAGRSSTDTQYFGPGTRLTVL.

This chain links TRBV9 with TRBJ1-2, with D unresolved. The germline V gene encodes CDR1 SGDLS and CDR2 YYNGEE. The length of the CDR3 is 15 residues. The germline V and J ends were trimmed by 4 bases and 2 bases, with 15 bases remaining between them. The CDR3 nucleotides are TGTGCCAGCAGCCCCGAACAGTCAGGCAACTATGGCTACACCTTC. Translated, it gives CASSPEQSGNYGYTF.

The V call is TRBV27, the J call TRBJ2-7; no reliable D call. CDR3 size: 14 residues. Germline-derived CDR1 and CDR2 are MNHEY and SMNVEV (reference sequence). The germline V and J ends were trimmed by 4 bases and 3 bases, with 13 bases remaining between them. The DNA for the CDR3 is TGTGCCAGCAGTTCGGTGACACCAGACTACGAGCAGTACTTC. It yields the protein CASSSVTPDYEQYF.

The CDR3 loop reads CASRGTGGETQYF. The CDR3 nucleotides read TGTGCCAGCAGGGGGACAGGTGGGGAGACCCAGTACTTC. The chain has TRBV6-1 and TRBJ2-5, with 8 nucleotides matching TRBD1. Germline loops: CDR1 MNHNS, CDR2 SASEGT. The CDR3 is 13 amino acids. With V trimmed by 6 bases and J by 5 bases, 5 bases remained unmatched.

The chain carries TRBV9 and TRBJ2-2; D is perhaps TRBD1 (5 bases). The CDR3 consists of 16 residues. In germline, CDR1 is SGDLS, CDR2 YYNGEE. V lost 0 bases and J lost 4, with 13 bases in between. The CDR3, as DNA: TGTGCCAGCAGCGTAGGACCCGACAGTGTCACCGGGGAGCTGTTTTTT. Residues: CASSVGPDSVTGELFF.

Details on this clone: The same CDR3 is also encoded by other DNA sequences in this sample. The chain has TRBV2 and TRBJ2-7, with TRBD2 matching 11 bases. V lost 6 bases and J lost 0; bases outside the gene matches: 4. Germline values: CDR1 SNHLY, CDR2 FYNNEI. The CDR3 spans 15 residues. CDR3 region: CASRATSGSSYEQYF. CDR3 coding DNA: TGTGCCAGCAGGGCAACTAGCGGGAGCTCCTACGAGCAGTACTTC.

The chain recombines TRBV28 with TRBJ1-2; 11 bases map to TRBD1. This CDR3 is built from 13 residues. Germline values: CDR1 MDHEN, CDR2 SYDVKM. Unmatched junction bases numbered 4, after V lost 5 bases and J lost 8 bases. The chain's CDR3 is CASSRGQGGGYTF. Written as DNA, the CDR3 is TGTGCCAGCAGTCGGGGACAGGGGGGCGGCTACACCTTC.

This clone was counted between two and nine times. This chain connects TRBV27 to TRBJ2-5; TRBD2 agrees at 11 bases. The CDR3 spans 16 residues. After removal of 5 bases from V and 4 bases from J, the junction contained 9 bases not matched to a gene. Germline CDR1 MNHEY, CDR2 SMNVEV (reference sequence). In DNA, the CDR3 is TGTGCCAGCAGTGCAGGATTAGCGGGAGGGCCAGAGACCCAGTACTTC. Translating gives CASSAGLAGGPETQYF.

This clone was observed a few times. This chain joins TRBV5-6 and TRBJ1-5; 7 bases line up with TRBD1. This CDR3 has 17 amino acids. The germline CDR1 and CDR2 sequences are SGHDT and YYEEEE. The J segment lost 3 bases and the V segment lost 2 bases, leaving 11 bases of the junction unmatched. The CDR3 spells CASSFSWTGTNNQPQHF. DNA for the CDR3: TGTGCCAGCAGCTTTAGTTGGACAGGAACAAACAATCAGCCCCAGCATTTT.

The genes are TRBV7-9 and TRBJ2-2; 7 bases are shared with TRBD1. CDR1 is SEHNR, CDR2 FQNEAQ, per germline (reference sequence). CDR3 length: 15 amino acids. The ends lost 5 bases at V and 7 bases at J; junction bases unmatched: 10. CDR3 sequence: CASSPKDRLDGELFF. CDR3 in DNA: TGTGCCAGCAGCCCCAAGGACAGGCTTGACGGGGAGCTGTTTTTT.

This chain uses TRBV10-3 with TRBJ1-2, with 7 bases lining up with TRBD1. Germline assignment: CDR1 ENHRY and CDR2 SYGVKD. Trimming at V came to 4 bases and at J to 14 bases, leaving 7 bases not matched to a gene. The CDR3 is 11 residues long. This chain's CDR3 is CAISGTGAPTF. The CDR3 bases are TGTGCCATCAGTGGGACAGGCGCTCCAACCTTC.

The CDR3 DNA reads as TGTGCCAGCAGTGAGCCGGGACTAATAAAGGATGAGCAGTTCTTC. Protein: CASSEPGLIKDEQFF. This chain connects TRBV6-1 to TRBJ2-1; TRBD2 agrees at 7 bases. CDR1 and CDR2 (germline): MNHNS, SASEGT. The CDR3 totals 15 residues. V trimming: 3 bases; J trimming: 8 bases; junction bases outside the gene matches: 10.

The chain couples TRBV7-9 to TRBJ1-1; a possible D gene is TRBD1 (5 bases). V was trimmed by 1 base and J by 10 bases, leaving 22 bases between them. The CDR3 is 16 residues long. CDR1 is SEHNR, CDR2 FQNEAQ, per germline (reference sequence). DNA for the CDR3: TGTGCCAGCAGCTTAGGAGGGGTGGGGGAGGGCATGAGAGCTTTCTTT. It encodes CASSLGGVGEGMRAFF. The variable domain in full, completed from reference TRBV7-9 and TRBJ1-1, reads DTGVSQNPRHKITKRGQNVTFRCDPISEHNRLYWYRQTLGQGPEFLTYFQNEAQLEKSRLLSDRFSAERPKGSFSTLEIQRTEQGDSAMYLCASSLGGVGEGMRAFFGQGTRLTVV.

This clone was picked up a small number of times. The J gene is TRBJ2-1, the V gene TRBV11-3; D possibly corresponds to TRBD2 (5 bases). The CDR3 covers 15 residues. V was cut by 1 base and J by 4 bases, with 11 bases left in between. Germline V CDR1 and CDR2: SGHNT, YENEEA. CDR3 sequence (DNA): TGTGCCAGCAGCTTAGTGGCCGGGGAGTACAATGAGCAGTTCTTC. Translating it yields CASSLVAGEYNEQFF.

This sequence joins TRBV6-1 and TRBJ1-2; TRBD1 aligns across 12 bases. With V trimmed by 7 bases and J by 8 bases, 11 bases remained unmatched. The CDR3 is made up of 15 amino acids. Per germline, CDR1 MNHNS and CDR2 SASEGT. The CDR3 bases are TGTGCCAGCACCCACCTGGGACAGGGGGCGGGGGGCTACACCTTC. Its protein is CASTHLGQGAGGYTF.

The V gene is TRBV4-1, the J gene TRBJ2-6; 7 nucleotides match TRBD1. This CDR3 is built from 15 residues. Germline loops: CDR1 MGHRA, CDR2 YSYEKL. The trim removed 7 bases at V and 4 bases at J, leaving 7 bases unmatched. Here the CDR3 reads CASTNRGSGANVLTF. In DNA, the CDR3 is TGCGCCAGCACAAACAGGGGATCAGGGGCCAACGTCCTGACTTTC.

The chain is built from TRBV11-2 and TRBJ2-3; 8 bases agree with TRBD2. This CDR3 region has 16 residues. With 2 bases clipped from V and 0 bases from J, the junction kept 4 bases outside the gene matches. CDR1 and CDR2 from the germline V gene are SGHAT and FQNNGV. CDR3 nucleotides: TGTGCCAGCAGCTTAACAAGCGGGGGAAGCACAGATACGCAGTATTTT. Its protein is CASSLTSGGSTDTQYF.